Sequencing of this TCR beta chain was carried out in a study of blood T cells in healthy people across ages. Primers used in a second PCR of roughly 6 to 11 cycles were a sample-barcoded 5' primer and a J-beta primer mix. From the 5' RACE reads, TCRdb called clonotypes with MiXCR, one entry per CDR3 protein. The repertoire consists of hundreds of thousands of distinct CDR3 sequences, with roughly three fifths occurring once and the leading ten covering over 30%. Germline CDR1 is KGHSH and CDR2 is LQKENI. V lost 3 bases, J lost 6 bases, and 12 bases lay in between. This CDR3 contains 14 residues. Material: blood. This chain connects TRBV18 to TRBJ2-1; the D is unclear. The origin of this receptor is a man aged 55-75 years in good health. The CDR3 region is CASSPQYSGNEQFF. In DNA form, the CDR3 reads TGTGCCAGCTCACCTCAGTATTCGGGCAATGAGCAGTTCTTC.